This entry lists 14 T cell receptor beta chains sequenced from one sample in a study of blood T cell repertoires in COVID-19. The protocol was immunoSEQ multiplex PCR, while the TCRdb copy is restricted to in-frame clones and leaves out a portion. The profile covers 300,000 to 400,000 clones, with around 85% appearing a single time and roughly 7% taken by the ten largest. Specimen: peripheral blood. The receptors were sampled from a human donor in a cohort sampled during active COVID-19.

V and J are TRBV5-1 and TRBJ1-1; D possibly corresponds to TRBD1 (6 bases). The CDR3 spans 14 residues. Looked up from germline, CDR1 is SGHRS and CDR2 is YFSETQ. The V and J ends lost 4 bases and 1 base respectively, with 11 bases between them. The CDR3, as DNA: TGCGCCAGCAGCAAACCGGGACAGAACACTGAAGCTTTCTTT. Protein: CASSKPGQNTEAFF.

The chain carries TRBV3-1 (or the pseudogene TRBV3-2) and TRBJ1-1; D unresolved. The V and J ends lost 4 bases and 1 base respectively, with 10 bases between them. The germline V gene has CDR1 LGHDT and CDR2 YNNKEL (reference sequence). CDR3 size: 14 residues. CDR3: CASSPKAENTEAFF. CDR3 DNA sequence: TGTGCCAGCAGCCCTAAAGCGGAGAACACTGAAGCTTTCTTT.

The chain is built from TRBV15 and TRBJ1-1; tentative D call: TRBD1 (6 bases). Trimming removed 3 bases from V and 7 bases from J, with 21 bases in between. Looked up from germline, CDR1 is LNHNV and CDR2 is YYDKDF (reference sequence). The CDR3 is 16 residues long. In DNA form, the CDR3 reads TGTGCCACCAGCAGTGCACCCGGGACATACGTTAATGAAGCTTTCTTT. Protein sequence: CATSSAPGTYVNEAFF.

This chain uses TRBV9 with TRBJ1-1, with D hard to call. The ends were cut back, 0 bases at V and 1 base at J, with 10 bases in the middle. Germline V gene data show CDR1 as SGDLS and CDR2 as YYNGEE. The CDR3 loop spans 15 amino acids. CDR3 in amino acids: CASSVVGTSNTEAFF. As DNA, the CDR3 is TGTGCCAGCAGCGTAGTCGGTACGTCGAACACTGAAGCTTTCTTT.

V and J are TRBV29-1 and TRBJ1-1; 7 bases map to TRBD1. The germline V gene encodes CDR1 SQVTM and CDR2 ANQGSEA. V lost 6 bases and J lost 5; bases outside the gene matches: 9. This CDR3 spans 13 amino acids. CDR3 sequence (DNA): TGCAGCGTAGGACAGGCCCTGAGTACTGAAGCTTTCTTT. Its translation is CSVGQALSTEAFF. The full variable domain, completed using reference TRBV29-1 and TRBJ1-1, is SAVISQKPSRDICQRGTSLTIQCQVDSQVTMMFWYRQQPGQSLTLIATANQGSEATYESGFVIDKFPISRPNLTFSTLTVSNMSPEDSSIYLCSVGQALSTEAFFGQGTRLTVV.

The chain combines TRBV7-9 with TRBJ1-1; D is perhaps TRBD1 (6 bases). Trimming removed 5 bases from V and 3 bases from J, with 7 bases in between. Germline V gene data show CDR1 as SEHNR and CDR2 as FQNEAQ (reference sequence). The CDR3 sequence is 12 residues long. The CDR3 nucleotides are TGTGCCAGCAGCACAGGGTACACTGAAGCTTTCTTT. It encodes CASSTGYTEAFF.

CDR3 DNA sequence: TGTGCCAGCAGTCCACGACTTAGCGGGGGGGAAGAGACCCAGTACTTC. Translated, it gives CASSPRLSGGEETQYF. This chain uses TRBV7-8 with TRBJ2-5, with 11 nucleotides matching TRBD2. The CDR3 is made up of 16 amino acids. The J segment lost 3 bases and the V segment lost 6 bases, leaving 9 bases of the junction unmatched. Germline V lookup: CDR1 SGHVS, CDR2 FQNEAQ.

The V gene is TRBV19, the J gene TRBJ2-1; 7 bases line up with TRBD2. V trimming: 11 bases; J trimming: 2 bases; junction bases outside the gene matches: 15. Per germline, CDR1 LNHDA and CDR2 SQIVND (reference sequence). This CDR3 comprises 16 residues. The CDR3 nucleotides are TGTGCCGCAGCTGGGGGGGGACCTGCCCCCTACAATGAGCAGTTCTTC. Amino acids: CAAAGGGPAPYNEQFF.

Turning to this clone: The sample holds other DNA sequences that translate to the same CDR3. V is TRBV6-5 and J is TRBJ2-7; D not resolved. CDR1 and CDR2 from the germline V gene are MNHEY and SVGAGI. The CDR3 spans 11 residues. V lost 3 bases to trimming and J lost 5 bases, with 5 bases between them. The CDR3 protein is CASSYSNEQYF. DNA for the CDR3: TGTGCCAGCAGTTATTCCAACGAGCAGTACTTC.

The chain uses TRBV6-5 and TRBJ2-1; 8 positions match TRBD2. This CDR3 spans 15 amino acids. The germline V gene encodes CDR1 MNHEY and CDR2 SVGAGI. V lost 0 bases, J lost 12 bases, and 10 bases stayed unmatched. The CDR3 here is CASSYSQRGSRGQFF. CDR3 DNA sequence: TGTGCCAGCAGTTACTCGCAGCGGGGGAGCCGGGGGCAGTTCTTC.

V and J are TRBV3-1 (or the pseudogene TRBV3-2) and TRBJ1-1; D remains ambiguous. Trimming pared 5 bases from V and 0 bases from J, leaving 7 bases between. Germline lookup yields CDR1 LGHDT and CDR2 YNNKEL (reference sequence). This CDR3 has 13 amino acids. CDR3 amino acids: CASSAGLNTEAFF. CDR3 nucleotides: TGTGCCAGCAGCGCGGGCCTGAACACTGAAGCTTTCTTT.

The chain is built from TRBV12-3 or TRBV12-4 and TRBJ2-3; no reliable D call. V gave up 3 bases and J gave up 6 bases, with 7 bases separating them. The CDR3 consists of 12 residues. The CDR3 DNA reads as TGTGCCAGCAGTTTTAACGAGGATACGCAGTATTTT. Protein: CASSFNEDTQYF.

The V call is TRBV6-5, the J call TRBJ1-5, with D perhaps TRBD1 (6 bases). The CDR3 runs to 13 residues. Looked up from germline, CDR1 is MNHEY and CDR2 is SVGAGI. V was trimmed by 7 bases and J by 4 bases, leaving 11 bases between them. The CDR3, as DNA: TGTGCCAGCATCGGGACACCAAATCAGCCCCAGCATTTT. The encoded protein is CASIGTPNQPQHF.

This chain connects TRBV6-2 or TRBV6-3 to TRBJ1-1; TRBD1 matches 7 bases. V lost 4 bases and J lost 0; bases outside the gene matches: 14. The length of the CDR3 is 18 residues. Germline V CDR1 and CDR2: MNHEY, SVGEGT. The CDR3 sequence is CASSSEGALGRMNTEAFF. The DNA for the CDR3 is TGTGCCAGCAGTTCAGAGGGGGCCCTCGGGCGGATGAACACTGAAGCTTTCTTT.